The rows below give T cell receptor beta chains drawn from one sample of a study of T-cell reconstitution after alpha-beta-depleted transplantation in children. TCRdb reprocessed the PCR reads via MiXCR and lists one record per CDR3 protein. The sample includes almost 600,000 distinct CDR3 sequences, 25% to 30% of them seen just once. The starting material was PBMCs, obtained before TCRalphabeta/CD19-depleted stem cell transplant. These receptors came from a boy younger than two with Wiskott-Aldrich syndrome, due to receive a stem cell transplant. CDR3s include the opening cysteine and the closing phenylalanine or tryptophan. A D gene is named only where the DNA matches it firmly. Expanded clones are given a class, and other clones once, few, many or no size at all.

D: .
size: .
V: TRBV20-1
J: TRBJ1-5
CDR3: CSASGTLDQPQHF
DNA: TGCAGTGCTTCCGGGACGCTAGATCAGCCCCAGCATTTT

D: .
size: few
V: TRBV25-1
J: TRBJ2-1
CDR3: CASSERGKGGEQFF
DNA: TGTGCCAGCAGTGAAAGAGGGAAGGGAGGTGAGCAGTTCTTC

D: TRBD2
size: few
V: TRBV4-2
J: TRBJ2-7
CDR3: CASSQEAARESFYEQYF
DNA: TGTGCCAGCAGCCAAGAGGCGGCGCGGGAGTCCTTCTACGAGCAGTACTTC

D: .
size: .
V: TRBV6-5
J: TRBJ2-2
CDR3: CASSYPENTGELFF
DNA: TGTGCCAGCAGTTACCCTGAGAACACCGGGGAGCTGTTTTTT

D: TRBD2
size: .
V: TRBV5-1
J: TRBJ2-1
CDR3: CASSLPKTSGNEQFF
DNA: TGCGCCAGCAGCTTGCCCAAGACTAGCGGCAATGAGCAGTTCTTC

D: .
size: few
V: TRBV15
J: TRBJ1-3
CDR3: CATSRGPGGGNTIYF
DNA: TGTGCCACCAGCAGAGGTCCGGGAGGGGGAAACACCATATATTTT

D: .
size: .
V: TRBV5-4
J: TRBJ2-7
CDR3: CASSLGDRPSSYEQYF
DNA: TGTGCCAGCAGCTTGGGGGACCGCCCCTCCTCCTACGAGCAGTACTTC

D: TRBD2
size: .
V: TRBV28
J: TRBJ2-1
CDR3: CASSAASGYNEQFF
DNA: TGTGCCAGCAGTGCAGCTAGCGGATACAATGAGCAGTTCTTC

D: TRBD2
size: .
V: TRBV2
J: TRBJ2-3
CDR3: CASRFLPGLAGETDTQYF
DNA: TGTGCCAGCAGGTTTTTACCGGGACTAGCGGGAGAAACAGATACGCAGTATTTT

D: TRBD1
size: .
V: TRBV27
J: TRBJ2-5
CDR3: CASRGTGWGEETQYF
DNA: TGTGCCAGCAGGGGGACAGGCTGGGGGGAAGAGACCCAGTACTTC

D: .
size: .
V: TRBV5-1
J: TRBJ2-7
CDR3: CASSSGSQIIYEQYF
DNA: TGCGCCAGCAGCTCGGGGTCACAGATAATTTACGAGCAGTACTTC

D: TRBD1
size: few
V: TRBV5-1
J: TRBJ1-2
CDR3: CASSLDPGTAYGYTF
DNA: TGCGCCAGCAGCTTGGACCCGGGGACAGCCTATGGCTACACCTTC

D: TRBD2
size: few
V: TRBV29-1
J: TRBJ2-1
CDR3: CSDQEGGLAGGNEQFF
DNA: TGCAGCGACCAGGAAGGGGGACTAGCGGGAGGCAATGAGCAGTTCTTC

D: .
size: .
V: TRBV11-2
J: TRBJ1-6
CDR3: CASSRLTSRAISPLHF
DNA: TGTGCCAGCAGCCGATTAACCTCCAGAGCGATTTCACCCCTCCACTTT

D: TRBD1
size: few
V: TRBV12-3/TRBV12-4
J: TRBJ2-3
CDR3: CASSLWDRVFYF
DNA: TGTGCCAGCAGTTTATGGGACAGGGTATTTTATTTT

D: TRBD2
size: .
V: TRBV5-1
J: TRBJ2-3
CDR3: CASSVSGTSTDTQYF
DNA: TGCGCCAGCAGTGTTAGCGGGACCAGCACAGATACGCAGTATTTT

D: .
size: .
V: TRBV10-3
J: TRBJ2-5
CDR3: CAMSSGKETQYF
DNA: TGTGCCATGTCCAGCGGAAAAGAGACCCAGTACTTC

D: .
size: .
V: TRBV25-1
J: TRBJ2-4
CDR3: CASSEAGPKNIQYF
DNA: TGTGCCAGCAGTGAAGCGGGACCCAAAAACATTCAGTACTTC

D: .
size: .
V: TRBV20-1
J: TRBJ1-5
CDR3: CSARGGGGGNQPQHF
DNA: TGCAGTGCTAGAGGTGGGGGAGGGGGCAATCAGCCCCAGCATTTT

D: .
size: few
V: TRBV20-1
J: TRBJ1-1
CDR3: CSARPPGNTEAFF
DNA: TGCAGTGCTAGACCACCAGGAAACACTGAAGCTTTCTTT

D: .
size: .
V: TRBV10-3
J: TRBJ2-1
CDR3: CAITADNNEQFF
DNA: TGTGCCATCACCGCCGATAACAATGAGCAGTTCTTC

D: .
size: .
V: TRBV5-1
J: TRBJ2-3
CDR3: CASSRRGEGETQYF
DNA: TGCGCCAGCAGCCGCAGGGGAGAGGGTGAGACGCAGTATTTT

D: TRBD2
size: .
V: TRBV9
J: TRBJ2-7
CDR3: CASSVASAGGPGNEQYF
DNA: TGTGCCAGCAGCGTAGCTTCCGCGGGAGGGCCTGGGAACGAGCAGTACTTC

D: .
size: few
V: TRBV7-2
J: TRBJ1-1
CDR3: CASSLIPWRDPEAFF
DNA: TGTGCCAGCAGCTTAATCCCTTGGCGGGACCCTGAAGCTTTCTTT

D: TRBD2
size: few
V: TRBV27
J: TRBJ2-1
CDR3: CASSPLAGGINEQFF
DNA: TGTGCCAGCAGTCCCCTAGCGGGAGGGATAAATGAGCAGTTCTTC

D: TRBD2
size: .
V: TRBV27
J: TRBJ2-1
CDR3: CASSLSAGDSYNEQFF
DNA: TGTGCCAGCAGTTTATCAGCGGGAGACTCCTACAATGAGCAGTTCTTC

D: .
size: few
V: TRBV28
J: TRBJ1-5
CDR3: CASSPQAREVNQPQHF
DNA: TGTGCCAGCAGTCCCCAAGCCAGGGAAGTCAATCAGCCCCAGCATTTT

D: .
size: .
V: TRBV5-1
J: TRBJ2-3
CDR3: CASSADSSTDTQYF
DNA: TGCGCCAGCAGCGCGGACAGTTCCACAGATACGCAGTATTTT

D: .
size: .
V: TRBV5-5
J: TRBJ1-1
CDR3: CASSPGTYNTEAFF
DNA: TGTGCCAGCAGCCCTGGGACATACAACACTGAAGCTTTCTTT

D: .
size: .
V: TRBV5-1
J: TRBJ2-2
CDR3: CASSLETVGTGELFF
DNA: TGCGCCAGCAGCTTAGAAACAGTGGGAACCGGGGAGCTGTTTTTT

D: TRBD1
size: few
V: TRBV20-1
J: TRBJ2-5
CDR3: CSASVVRDRAKTQYF
DNA: TGCAGTGCTAGTGTGGTCCGGGACAGGGCGAAGACCCAGTACTTC

D: TRBD2
size: many
V: TRBV4-1
J: TRBJ2-3
CDR3: CASSQGLAGTDTQYF
DNA: TGCGCCAGCAGCCAAGGACTAGCGGGAACAGATACGCAGTATTTT

D: .
size: .
V: TRBV7-9
J: TRBJ2-1
CDR3: CASSLSAPPSPFF
DNA: TGTGCCAGCAGCTTATCGGCCCCGCCTTCTCCGTTCTTC

D: .
size: few
V: TRBV20-1
J: TRBJ2-1
CDR3: CSASRGINNEQFF
DNA: TGCAGTGCTAGCCGCGGGATAAACAATGAGCAGTTCTTC

D: .
size: .
V: TRBV3-1
J: TRBJ2-1
CDR3: CASSQDIGRFYNEQFF
DNA: TGTGCCAGCAGCCAAGACATCGGCAGGTTTTACAATGAGCAGTTCTTC

D: .
size: .
V: TRBV2
J: TRBJ2-1
CDR3: CASSERPTYNEQFF
DNA: TGTGCCAGCAGTGAACGGCCTACCTACAATGAGCAGTTCTTC

D: .
size: .
V: TRBV14
J: TRBJ2-1
CDR3: CASSQETQGSLKPYNEQFF
DNA: TGTGCCAGCAGCCAAGAGACACAGGGATCCTTAAAACCATACAATGAGCAGTTCTTC

D: TRBD1
size: few
V: TRBV6-2/TRBV6-3
J: TRBJ2-5
CDR3: CASNLDRGNLPQETQYF
DNA: TGTGCCAGCAACCTGGACAGGGGGAATTTACCCCAAGAGACCCAGTACTTC

D: .
size: .
V: TRBV15
J: TRBJ2-1
CDR3: CATSRNLANAYNEQFF
DNA: TGTGCCACCAGCAGAAATCTAGCGAACGCCTACAATGAGCAGTTCTTC

D: TRBD1
size: .
V: TRBV30
J: TRBJ2-1
CDR3: CASDRGPRVNEQFF
DNA: TGTGCCTCCGACAGGGGCCCCCGGGTCAATGAGCAGTTCTTC

D: TRBD1
size: few
V: TRBV12-3/TRBV12-4
J: TRBJ1-6
CDR3: CASSSGTGDGSPLHF
DNA: TGTGCCAGCAGTTCCGGGACAGGGGATGGTTCACCCCTCCACTTT